These 27 T cell receptor beta chains were all obtained from the same sample, sequenced in a study of control samples from healthy donors and cancer patients. Method: immunoSEQ multiplex PCR; TCRdb's copy keeps in-frame clones and lacks some. The table records roughly 80,000 clones, roughly 84% of them present only once. The material sequenced was blood. These receptors were obtained from a woman between 45 and 60 years old in good health.

The chain uses TRBV5-3 and TRBJ1-1, with TRBD1 matching over 10 bases. TRBV5-3 is an ORF, and what it does is uncertain. This CDR3 has 15 amino acids. The trim removed 6 bases at V and 4 bases at J, leaving 9 bases unmatched. The CDR3 nucleotides are TGTGCCAGAAACCTCTGCGACAGGGGGCCCACTGAAGCTTTCTTT. Protein sequence: CARNLCDRGPTEAFF.

The chain recombines TRBV10-2 with TRBJ1-5; no firm D call. The CDR3 is made up of 15 amino acids. Germline CDR1 and CDR2: WSHSY and SAAADI. Trimming stripped 3 bases from V and 0 bases from J, with 9 bases between. CDR3: CASSDGRVSNQPQHF. The CDR3 nucleotides read TGCGCCAGCAGTGACGGCCGGGTTAGCAATCAGCCCCAGCATTTT.

The rearrangement links TRBV11-3 to TRBJ2-3; possible D gene TRBD1, 6 bases. The V end was cut by 5 bases, the J end by 0 bases, with 9 bases between. Germline values: CDR1 SGHNT, CDR2 YENEEA. The CDR3 runs 14 residues. The CDR3 protein is CASSVQGSTDTQYF. The CDR3 DNA reads TGTGCCAGCAGCGTCCAGGGGAGCACAGATACGCAGTATTTT.

The rearrangement joins TRBV3-1 (or the pseudogene TRBV3-2) to TRBJ2-1; D uncertain. V lost 1 base, J lost 8 bases, and 6 bases lay in between. Germline assignment: CDR1 LGHDT and CDR2 YNNKEL (reference sequence). This CDR3 spans 12 amino acids. In nucleotides, the CDR3 is TGTGCCAGCAGCCAAGGTACGGATGAGCAGTTCTTC. It encodes CASSQGTDEQFF.

V gene TRBV7-2 combines with J gene TRBJ1-1, with a tentative D call TRBD1 (6 bases). The CDR3 loop spans 19 amino acids. Trimming removed 2 bases at V and 0 bases at J, with 22 bases between. Germline CDR1 and CDR2: SGHTA and FQGNSA. This chain's CDR3 is CASSLTPGAHMEVNTEAFF. Written as DNA, the CDR3 is TGTGCCAGCAGCTTAACCCCGGGGGCTCATATGGAGGTGAACACTGAAGCTTTCTTT.

The rearrangement joins TRBV6-5 to TRBJ1-2, with D possibly matching TRBD1 (5 bases). Trimming shortened V by 5 bases and J by 4 bases, and 14 bases separated the two germline ends. The V gene's germline CDR1 is MNHEY and CDR2 SVGAGI. This CDR3 spans 14 amino acids. The CDR3 DNA is TGTGCCAGCAGTCCAGGGCTAGGGACCTATGGCTACACCTTC. Translating it yields CASSPGLGTYGYTF.

J is TRBJ1-1 and V is TRBV6-5; 8 bases are shared with TRBD1. Germline V CDR1 and CDR2: MNHEY, SVGAGI. V gave up 11 bases and J gave up 3 bases; unmatched junction bases: 5. CDR3 length equals 12 residues. The CDR3 bases are TGTGCCTACGGACAGGGCTACACTGAAGCTTTCTTT. It is translated as CAYGQGYTEAFF.

The chain combines TRBV12-3 or TRBV12-4 with TRBJ2-2; D ambiguous. V was clipped by 7 bases and J by 7 bases, with 7 bases between them. The CDR3 spans 11 residues. The CDR3 is CASKNFGELFF. The CDR3 DNA reads TGTGCCAGCAAAAATTTCGGGGAGCTGTTTTTT.

Here the CDR3 reads CASSTLDRANTGELFF. For the CDR3, the DNA is TGTGCCAGCAGCACCCTGGACAGGGCGAACACCGGGGAGCTGTTTTTT. The rearrangement joins TRBV14 to TRBJ2-2, with 8 nucleotides matching TRBD1. The CDR3 has 16 residues. The V gene end was trimmed by 5 bases and the J gene end by 0 bases; junction bases not matched to a gene: 5. Germline V lookup: CDR1 SGHDN, CDR2 FVKESK.

V and J are TRBV11-2 and TRBJ2-1, with unresolved D. V was cut by 0 bases and J by 8 bases, with 11 bases left in between. Germline V lookup: CDR1 SGHAT, CDR2 FQNNGV. This CDR3 is built from 14 residues. The CDR3 loop reads CASSLDIASDEQFF. The CDR3 region has the DNA TGTGCCAGCAGCTTAGATATAGCATCGGATGAGCAGTTCTTC.

This clone was detected a few times. The V and J genes are TRBV6-6 and TRBJ1-3; TRBD1 agrees at 8 bases. The germline V gene has CDR1 MNHNY and CDR2 SVGAGI (reference sequence). With V trimmed by 1 base and J by 2 bases, 1 base remained unmatched. This CDR3 region has 15 residues. This chain's CDR3 is CASSYLQGAGNTIYF. The CDR3 DNA follows: TGTGCCAGCAGTTACTTACAGGGGGCTGGAAACACCATATATTTT.

The chain links TRBV28 to TRBJ1-2; 7 bases are a match to TRBD1. CDR3 size: 13 residues. V trimming: 1 base; J trimming: 7 bases; junction bases outside the gene matches: 3. Per the germline V gene, CDR1 is MDHEN and CDR2 is SYDVKM. CDR3 coding DNA: TGTGCCAGCAGTTTATCAGGGGACAGTGGCTACACCTTC. Translation: CASSLSGDSGYTF.

The CDR3 bases are TGTGCCAGCACCGTATCCACAGATACGCAGTATTTT. Encoded protein: CASTVSTDTQYF. The J gene is TRBJ2-3, the V gene TRBV7-9, with D uncertain. V was clipped by 7 bases and J by 2 bases, with 7 bases between them. From germline, CDR1 is SEHNR and CDR2 FQNEAQ (reference sequence). The CDR3 runs 12 residues.

DNA of the CDR3: TGCAGAGCTGAACAGGGAATGAGCACTGAAGCTTTCTTT. It is translated as CRAEQGMSTEAFF. The chain combines TRBV29-1 with TRBJ1-1; D might be TRBD1 (6 bases). This CDR3 is built from 13 residues. Germline V lookup: CDR1 SQVTM, CDR2 ANQGSEA.

The rearrangement links TRBV10-2 to TRBJ1-2, with 8 bases matching TRBD1. V dropped 2 bases and J dropped 7; count of bases not matched to a gene: 9. Germline assignment: CDR1 WSHSY and CDR2 SAAADI. The CDR3 has 15 residues. The chain's CDR3 is CASSEGAGGFGGYTF. In DNA form, the CDR3 reads TGCGCCAGCAGTGAGGGGGCAGGGGGCTTTGGTGGCTACACCTTC.

The chain carries TRBV19 and TRBJ1-3, with D unresolved. The CDR3 has 15 amino acids. V gave up 3 bases and J gave up 7 bases, with 16 bases separating them. Germline loops: CDR1 LNHDA, CDR2 SQIVND (reference sequence). The chain's CDR3 is CASSMRQRVRNTIYF. The CDR3, as DNA: TGTGCCAGTAGTATGAGACAACGTGTGAGGAACACCATATATTTT.

This chain joins TRBV9 and TRBJ2-7; D perhaps matches TRBD1 (6 bases). The CDR3 spans 15 residues. Germline lookup yields CDR1 SGDLS and CDR2 YYNGEE. Trimming took 3 bases from V and 8 from J, leaving 21 bases between them. The CDR3 DNA follows: TGTGCCAGCAGCGGCGATGTGGCCAGGGGACCCAAGCAGTACTTC. Its protein is CASSGDVARGPKQYF.

This rearrangement joins TRBV19 to TRBJ2-1; 9 positions agree with TRBD2. Per germline, CDR1 LNHDA and CDR2 SQIVND (reference sequence). V lost 7 bases to trimming and J lost 7 bases; unmatched junction nucleotides: 11. The CDR3 runs 15 residues. The CDR3 DNA reads as TGTGCCAGTAAGAGCACGGGGACTAGCCTAAATGAGCAGTTCTTC. Residues: CASKSTGTSLNEQFF.

This chain links TRBV6-1 with TRBJ2-1, with TRBD1 matching over 10 bases. The CDR3 runs to 16 residues. Germline V gives CDR1 MNHNS, CDR2 SASEGT. V was pared by 2 bases and J by 10 bases, with 11 bases of the junction left unmatched. CDR3 sequence: CASSELGLTGGKEQFF. CDR3 in DNA: TGTGCCAGCAGTGAATTAGGCCTGACAGGGGGCAAAGAGCAGTTCTTC.

The sample holds a few counts of this clone. In nucleotides, the CDR3 is TGTGCCAGCAGCGCAACTACAGGGCCTGGTAATGAAAAACTGTTTTTT. It encodes CASSATTGPGNEKLFF. The chain has TRBV7-9 and TRBJ1-4, with D possibly TRBD1 on 6 matching bases. The ends were cut back, 5 bases at V and 4 bases at J, with 17 bases in the middle. The CDR3 consists of 16 residues. Germline values: CDR1 SEHNR, CDR2 FQNEAQ (reference sequence). Variable domain in full (rest from reference TRBV7-9 and TRBJ1-4): DTGVSQNPRHKITKRGQNVTFRCDPISEHNRLYWYRQTLGQGPEFLTYFQNEAQLEKSRLLSDRFSAERPKGSFSTLEIQRTEQGDSAMYLCASSATTGPGNEKLFFGSGTQLSVL.

CDR3 region: CASRLDRVATEAFF. The CDR3 coding sequence is TGTGCCAGCAGGCTCGACAGGGTGGCCACTGAAGCTTTCTTT. The chain recombines TRBV2 with TRBJ1-1, with 7 bases identical to TRBD1. The ends lost 6 bases at V and 4 bases at J; junction bases unmatched: 8. Per the germline V gene, CDR1 is SNHLY and CDR2 is FYNNEI. The CDR3 covers 14 residues.

V is TRBV5-1 and J is TRBJ2-7; D gene unclear. V shed 4 bases and J shed 3 bases, with 5 bases lying between them. From germline, CDR1 is SGHRS and CDR2 YFSETQ. The CDR3 covers 11 residues. The DNA of the CDR3 is TGCGCCAGCAGCCCCCTCTACGAGCAGTACTTC. It yields the protein CASSPLYEQYF.

The CDR3: CSVGRPNTEAFF. CDR3 nucleotide sequence: TGCAGCGTGGGACGGCCGAACACTGAAGCTTTCTTT. The J gene is TRBJ1-1, the V gene TRBV29-1; D might be TRBD1 (5 bases). Germline V gene data show CDR1 as SQVTM and CDR2 as ANQGSEA. V dropped 6 bases and J dropped 1 base, with 9 bases sitting between them. The CDR3 totals 12 residues.

The V call is TRBV6-5, the J call TRBJ1-5; D call uncertain. Germline V gives CDR1 MNHEY, CDR2 SVGAGI. The CDR3 is 15 residues long. Deletions cut 7 bases from V and 0 bases from J, with 13 bases between. In DNA, the CDR3 is TGTGCCAGCATCTCTAAGGCCTATAGCAATCAGCCCCAGCATTTT. It is translated as CASISKAYSNQPQHF.

CDR3 loop: CASSFYKGDYGYTF. Here the CDR3 DNA reads TGTGCCAGCAGCTTTTATAAGGGGGACTATGGCTACACCTTC. J is TRBJ1-2 and V is TRBV7-9, with D perhaps TRBD1 (6 bases). This CDR3 comprises 14 residues. V gave up 3 bases and J gave up 3 bases, with 11 bases separating them. Germline lookup yields CDR1 SEHNR and CDR2 FQNEAQ (reference sequence).

The rearrangement uses TRBV15 and TRBJ2-2, with D possibly being TRBD1 (5 bases). V was shortened by 0 bases and J by 1 base, with 15 bases between the two germline ends. There are 18 residues in the CDR3. Germline V lookup: CDR1 LNHNV, CDR2 YYDKDF (reference sequence). The CDR3 DNA is TGTGCCACCAGCAGAGATACCACAGGTTCTGGGAACACCGGGGAGCTGTTTTTT. Its protein is CATSRDTTGSGNTGELFF.

This clone was counted between two and nine times. Other nucleotide sequences from this sample produce the same CDR3. The chain combines TRBV6-5 with TRBJ2-1; D perhaps matches TRBD1 (6 bases). This CDR3 spans 13 amino acids. V was shortened by 7 bases and J by 3 bases, with 10 bases between the two germline ends. Germline V gives CDR1 MNHEY, CDR2 SVGAGI. CDR3 residues: CASKRGSYNEQFF. The DNA of the CDR3 is TGTGCCAGCAAGAGGGGGAGCTACAATGAGCAGTTCTTC.